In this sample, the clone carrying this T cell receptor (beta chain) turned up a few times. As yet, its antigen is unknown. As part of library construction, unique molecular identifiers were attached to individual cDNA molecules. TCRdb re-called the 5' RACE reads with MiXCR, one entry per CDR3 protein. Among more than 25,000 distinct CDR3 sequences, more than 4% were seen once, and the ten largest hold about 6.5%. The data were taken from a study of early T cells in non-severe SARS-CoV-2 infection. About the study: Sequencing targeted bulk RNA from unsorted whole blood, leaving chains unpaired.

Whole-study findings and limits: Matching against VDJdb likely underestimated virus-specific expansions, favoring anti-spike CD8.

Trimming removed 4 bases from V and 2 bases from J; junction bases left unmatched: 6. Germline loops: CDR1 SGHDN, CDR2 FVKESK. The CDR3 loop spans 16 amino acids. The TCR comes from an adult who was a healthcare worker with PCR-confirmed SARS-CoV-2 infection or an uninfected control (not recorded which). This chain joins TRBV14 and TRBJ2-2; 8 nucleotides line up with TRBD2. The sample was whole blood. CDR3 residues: CASSPLAAPNTGELFF. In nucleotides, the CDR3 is TGTGCCAGCAGCCCACTAGCGGCCCCAAACACCGGGGAGCTGTTTTTT.